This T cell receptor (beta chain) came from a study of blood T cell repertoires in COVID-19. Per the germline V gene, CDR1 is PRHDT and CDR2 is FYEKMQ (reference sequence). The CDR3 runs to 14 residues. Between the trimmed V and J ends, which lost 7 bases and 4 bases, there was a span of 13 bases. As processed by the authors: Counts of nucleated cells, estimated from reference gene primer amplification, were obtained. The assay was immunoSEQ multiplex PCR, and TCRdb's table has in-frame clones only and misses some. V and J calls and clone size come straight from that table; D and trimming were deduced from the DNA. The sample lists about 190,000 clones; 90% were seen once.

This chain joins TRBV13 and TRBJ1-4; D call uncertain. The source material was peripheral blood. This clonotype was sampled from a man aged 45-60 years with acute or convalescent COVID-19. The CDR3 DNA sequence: TGTGCCAGCAAACCCCTGGCACATAATGAAAAACTGTTTTTT. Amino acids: CASKPLAHNEKLFF.